These 17 T cell receptor beta chains were sequenced from one sample in a study of radiotherapy plus CTLA-4 blockade in lung cancer. The data were produced by immunoSEQ multiplex PCR, yet TCRdb's version contains in-frame clones alone and is incomplete. The data show some 67,000 clones, roughly 76% seen once. Sequencing used peripheral blood, obtained from a patient treated with radiotherapy plus ipilimumab. The receptors here all came from a human donor with non-small cell lung cancer whose response to radiotherapy plus ipilimumab could not be evaluated. Some clones in this sample may be carry-over from other donors' samples.

V and J are TRBV7-6 and TRBJ2-1; 9 nucleotides match TRBD2. With V trimmed by 5 bases and J by 9 bases, 14 bases remained unmatched. Germline V gene sequence: CDR1 SGHVS, CDR2 FNYEAQ. This CDR3 has 16 amino acids. CDR3 residues: CASSLRGGASILEQFF. CDR3 DNA: TGTGCCAGCAGCCTCCGCGGGGGGGCCTCCATCCTTGAGCAGTTCTTC.

This clone was seen only a few times. The J gene is TRBJ1-4, the V gene TRBV27, with no clear D. The CDR3 is made up of 13 amino acids. V dropped 5 bases and J dropped 8 bases, with 12 bases sitting between them. The germline V gene has CDR1 MNHEY and CDR2 SMNVEV (reference sequence). CDR3 in amino acids: CASSHPGSEKLFF. CDR3 DNA sequence: TGTGCCAGCAGTCACCCAGGATCCGAAAAACTGTTTTTT.

This chain joins TRBV19 and TRBJ2-7; tentative D call: TRBD1 (6 bases). Trimming removed 3 bases from V and 5 bases from J, with 14 bases in between. The germline gives CDR1 LNHDA, CDR2 SQIVND (reference sequence). The CDR3 loop spans 14 amino acids. Here the CDR3 DNA reads TGTGCCAGTAGTATGCTGACAGGCACCCACGAGCAGTACTTC. Amino acid sequence: CASSMLTGTHEQYF.

This clone was recorded only once. The rearrangement uses TRBV11-3 and TRBJ1-1; perhaps TRBD1 as D (6 bases). Germline V gene lookup returns CDR1 SGHNT and CDR2 YENEEA. CDR3 length equals 13 residues. V shed 8 bases and J shed 0 bases, with 10 bases lying between them. CDR3 in DNA: TGTGCCAGCGCACGGACAGTGAACACTGAAGCTTTCTTT. Amino acids: CASARTVNTEAFF.

This rearrangement joins TRBV5-4 to TRBJ2-3; 8 positions match TRBD2. The junction had 13 bases not matched to a gene; V was cut back by 4 bases and J by 6 bases. This CDR3 has 16 residues. Germline V gives CDR1 SGHNT, CDR2 YYREEE (reference sequence). The CDR3 region is CASSQAGLAITDTQYF. The CDR3 bases are TGTGCCAGCAGCCAGGCCGGACTAGCAATTACGGATACGCAGTATTTT.

This chain uses TRBV2 with TRBJ2-1; 14 bases match TRBD2. Germline V gives CDR1 SNHLY, CDR2 FYNNEI. This CDR3 has 17 residues. V shed 7 bases and J 0 bases; nucleotides not matched to a gene: 5. The CDR3 protein is CASTGLAGGSSYNEQFF. The CDR3 nucleotides are TGTGCCAGCACTGGACTAGCGGGGGGTAGCTCCTACAATGAGCAGTTCTTC. Based on the CDR3 plus reference TRBV2 and TRBJ2-1, the full variable domain is EPEVTQTPSHQVTQMGQEVILRCVPISNHLYFYWYRQILGQKVEFLVSFYNNEISEKSEIFDDQFSVERPDGSNFTLKIRSTKLEDSAMYFCASTGLAGGSSYNEQFFGPGTRLTVL.

This sequence joins TRBV29-1 and TRBJ2-2; tentatively, D is TRBD1 (6 bases). The CDR3 totals 17 residues. V gave up 0 bases and J gave up 1 base, with 15 bases separating them. Germline loops: CDR1 SQVTM, CDR2 ANQGSEA. This CDR3 reads CSVEEPRGRRNTGELFF. The CDR3 region has the DNA TGCAGCGTTGAAGAACCCAGGGGCCGACGGAACACCGGGGAGCTGTTTTTT.

The chain joins TRBV4-3 to TRBJ2-1; TRBD2 agrees at 8 bases. V lost 2 bases, J lost 11 bases, and 8 bases stayed unmatched. Germline-derived CDR1 and CDR2 are LGHNA and YSLEER. CDR3 length: 14 residues. In DNA form, the CDR3 reads TGCGCCAGCAGCCAACTCTCCGGGGGGGCCAAGCAGTTCTTC. Translating it yields CASSQLSGGAKQFF.

The J gene is TRBJ2-7, the V gene TRBV6-5; 11 bases are shared with TRBD1. CDR3 length: 16 residues. Germline CDR1 MNHEY, CDR2 SVGAGI. Trimming took 4 bases from V and 4 from J; bases not matched to a gene: 9. The CDR3 region is CASSSSGTGGKYEQYF. The CDR3 DNA is TGTGCCAGCAGTTCATCTGGGACAGGGGGAAAATACGAGCAGTACTTC.

The chain employs TRBV5-6 and TRBJ2-2; TRBD1 agrees at 9 bases. J gave up 5 bases and V 0 bases, and 8 bases lay outside the gene matches. Germline CDR1 and CDR2: SGHDT and YYEEEE. The CDR3 loop spans 17 amino acids. CDR3 residues: CASSLGPTGGRTGELFF. In DNA form, the CDR3 reads TGTGCCAGCAGCTTGGGTCCTACAGGGGGCCGGACCGGGGAGCTGTTTTTT.

This clone was picked up many times. The chain employs TRBV18 and TRBJ1-1; 7 nucleotides agree with TRBD1. The J segment lost 8 bases and the V segment lost 3 bases, leaving 9 bases of the junction unmatched. Germline CDR1 KGHSH, CDR2 LQKENI. The CDR3 covers 14 residues. The CDR3: CASSPGQALFEAFF. The CDR3 DNA is TGTGCCAGCTCACCCGGACAGGCCCTATTCGAAGCTTTCTTT.

The chain combines TRBV5-4 with TRBJ1-2, with D maybe TRBD1 (6 bases). V was clipped by 5 bases and J by 8 bases, with 13 bases between them. Germline V CDR1 and CDR2: SGHNT, YYREEE (reference sequence). The CDR3 runs 12 residues. CDR3: CASRLRGGGYTF. Written as DNA, the CDR3 is TGTGCCAGCAGGCTACGGGGGGGCGGCTACACCTTC.

The rearrangement uses TRBV6-1 and TRBJ1-1, with D possibly TRBD1 on 6 matching bases. V gave up 6 bases and J gave up 3 bases, with 11 bases separating them. The CDR3 is 13 residues long. From germline, CDR1 is MNHNS and CDR2 SASEGT. As DNA, the CDR3 is TGTGCCAGCAGCTTACAGGGCTACACTGAAGCTTTCTTT. This codes for CASSLQGYTEAFF.

This clone was found many times. The chain combines TRBV6-1 with TRBJ2-1, with D maybe TRBD2 (6 bases). CDR1 MNHNS and CDR2 SASEGT come from the germline V gene. V was pared by 3 bases and J by 2 bases, with 11 bases between. The CDR3 contains 15 residues. This CDR3 reads CASSDGAGPYNEQFF. DNA for the CDR3: TGTGCCAGCAGTGATGGGGCGGGGCCCTACAATGAGCAGTTCTTC.

V is TRBV4-2 and J is TRBJ2-7; no clear D gene. Trimming took off 0 bases at V and 1 base at J, with 10 bases between the two ends. The germline gives CDR1 LGHNA, CDR2 YNFKEQ. The CDR3 is 15 amino acids. CDR3 sequence reads: CASSQDISSSYEQYF. For the CDR3, the DNA is TGTGCCAGCAGCCAAGATATTAGCTCGTCCTACGAGCAGTACTTC.

This clone has only a few counts. The J gene is TRBJ2-7, the V gene TRBV27, with a tentative D call TRBD1 (5 bases). This CDR3 spans 14 amino acids. V gave up 5 bases and J gave up 0 bases, with 11 bases separating them. The germline V gene encodes CDR1 MNHEY and CDR2 SMNVEV (reference sequence). This CDR3 reads CASSAAGFSYEQYF. The DNA for the CDR3 is TGTGCCAGCAGTGCCGCAGGGTTCTCCTACGAGCAGTACTTC.

Comment on this clone: Additional DNA sequences in this sample encode the identical CDR3. This chain uses TRBV7-2 with TRBJ2-3; 8 bases fit TRBD2. The CDR3 spans 15 residues. Germline CDR1 and CDR2: SGHTA and FQGNSA. V was clipped by 5 bases and J by 6 bases; unmatched bases: 10. CDR3 protein: CASSPWTSSTDTQYF. The CDR3 DNA follows: TGTGCCAGCAGCCCCTGGACTAGCAGTACGGATACGCAGTATTTT.